Listed below are T cell receptor beta chains from one sample, sequenced in a study of OX40 agonist ivuxolimab in advanced cancers. Some clones are missing from TCRdb's copy, which holds only in-frame ones; the method was immunoSEQ multiplex PCR. This table holds about 93,000 clones, roughly nine tenths found once. This sample comprised CD4+ or CD8+ T cells sorted from blood, obtained in a trial of the OX40 agonist ivuxolimab. These receptors were taken from an adult with an advanced solid tumor such as melanoma, head and neck, liver or kidney cancer. Each CDR3 is given with its conserved first and last residue. A D gene is named only where the DNA matches it firmly. Rows may omit the clone size; those that give it use once, few, many or a size class.

cdr3_nt,cdr3_aa,clone_size,cdr3_length,j_call,v_call,d_call
TGCGCCAGCAGCTTGTCGACGTATATGAACACTGAAGCTTTCTTT,CASSLSTYMNTEAFF,-,15,TRBJ1-1,TRBV5-1,-
TGTGCCAGCAAACCCCCGGGACAGGGGTTATTCTATGGCTACACCTTC,CASKPPGQGLFYGYTF,-,16,TRBJ1-2,TRBV13,TRBD1
TGTGCCAGTAGTATAGGAAGGAATCCAAGGGAGCAGTACTTC,CASSIGRNPREQYF,-,14,TRBJ2-7,TRBV19,-
TGTGCCAGCAGCGTGCGGACAGGGATTATGAACACTGAAGCTTTCTTT,CASSVRTGIMNTEAFF,-,16,TRBJ1-1,TRBV5-8,TRBD1
TGTGCCAGCAGCGAGAGGAGCGGGAGAAGCACAGATACGCAGTATTTT,CASSERSGRSTDTQYF,-,16,TRBJ2-3,TRBV9,TRBD2
TGCGCCAGCAGGAACCGTTTAGCGGGGGGTTCGAACACCGGGGAGCTGTTTTTT,CASRNRLAGGSNTGELFF,-,18,TRBJ2-2,TRBV5-1,TRBD2
TGTGCCAGCACCCTAGCGGGATCTTACAATGAGCAGTTCTTC,CASTLAGSYNEQFF,-,14,TRBJ2-1,TRBV5-6,TRBD2
TGTGCCAGCAGTTATCACGGGGAAGAGACCCAGTACTTC,CASSYHGEETQYF,-,13,TRBJ2-5,TRBV6-5,-
TGTGCCAGTAGCGCCGGGACTAGTTTACGGGAGACCCAGTACTTC,CASSAGTSLRETQYF,-,15,TRBJ2-5,TRBV19,TRBD2
TGTGCCAGCAGCCAAGAATACGCGGCACCGAATCAGCCCCAGCATTTT,CASSQEYAAPNQPQHF,few,16,TRBJ1-5,TRBV4-2,-
TGTGCCAGCAGCGTCGGACTCTCCTACAATGAGCAGTTCTTC,CASSVGLSYNEQFF,-,14,TRBJ2-1,TRBV9,-
TGTGCCAGCTCACCTGGGGCTGGTCAGCCCCAGCATTTT,CASSPGAGQPQHF,-,13,TRBJ1-5,TRBV18,-
TGTGCCAGCAGCCAAGACGGGACTAGCGGGAGTATTACGGCTGAGCAGTTCTTC,CASSQDGTSGSITAEQFF,-,18,TRBJ2-1,TRBV4-2,TRBD2
TGTGCCAGCAGTCTTAGCCTGACAGGAAATAGCAATCAGCCCCAGCATTTT,CASSLSLTGNSNQPQHF,-,17,TRBJ1-5,TRBV27,-
TGTGCCAGCAGCTTGGATGTGACAGGGGCCGGGCACGAGCAGTACTTC,CASSLDVTGAGHEQYF,-,16,TRBJ2-7,TRBV5-4,TRBD1
TGTGCCAGTAGTATAGGTTGGGGAAGAGGAAATCAGCCCCAGCATTTT,CASSIGWGRGNQPQHF,once,16,TRBJ1-5,TRBV19,-
TGTGCCAGCAGCCCAGGACTGGACACTGAAGCTTTCTTT,CASSPGLDTEAFF,-,13,TRBJ1-1,TRBV5-4,-
TGTGCCAGCAGTTTTTCCGGGACCGCCGGCTCCTACAATGAGCAGTTCTTC,CASSFSGTAGSYNEQFF,-,17,TRBJ2-1,TRBV28,-
TGTGCCGCTTACCGGGCAGGACCTGGTAAAAACATTCAGTACTTC,CAAYRAGPGKNIQYF,-,15,TRBJ2-4,TRBV30,-
TGTGCCAGCAGCTTAGCACAGAACAATCAGCCCCAGCATTTT,CASSLAQNNQPQHF,-,14,TRBJ1-5,TRBV7-2,-
TGTGCCATCAGTGCCCCGGGGCAGGGGGAGAACACTGAAGCTTTCTTT,CAISAPGQGENTEAFF,-,16,TRBJ1-1,TRBV10-3,TRBD1
TGTGCCAGCAGCTTAGCGCGGGGACAGTCGGGTTCCCACGAGCAGTACTTC,CASSLARGQSGSHEQYF,few,17,TRBJ2-7,TRBV7-6,-
TGTGCCAGCAGTTTAACCGACAGCCCGTTTATGAACACTGAAGCTTTCTTT,CASSLTDSPFMNTEAFF,-,17,TRBJ1-1,TRBV27,-
TGTGCCAGTAGTATCAGAGCGGGAGCGAACACCGGGGAGCTGTTTTTT,CASSIRAGANTGELFF,few,16,TRBJ2-2,TRBV19,TRBD2
TGTGCCAGCAGCCCGACGTCGGCAGGGAATGAAAAACTGTTTTTT,CASSPTSAGNEKLFF,-,15,TRBJ1-4,TRBV7-9,-
TGTGCCAGCAGCCAAGGGACAGGCAAGAGATCACCCCTCCACTTT,CASSQGTGKRSPLHF,-,15,TRBJ1-6,TRBV5-5,TRBD1
TGTGCCAGCAGCTATAACAGGGATTTACAGCCCCAGCATTTT,CASSYNRDLQPQHF,-,14,TRBJ1-5,TRBV5-8,-
TGTGCCAGCAGCACTGACAGGGGAATGGCCACTGAAGCTTTCTTT,CASSTDRGMATEAFF,-,15,TRBJ1-1,TRBV7-2,TRBD1
TGTGCCTGGAGAGAACCGGGACACAACATTCAGTACTTC,CAWREPGHNIQYF,-,13,TRBJ2-4,TRBV30,-
TGTGCCTGGAGTTCCAATTGGGGCAGTGAAAAACTGTTTTTT,CAWSSNWGSEKLFF,-,14,TRBJ1-4,TRBV30,-
TGTGCCAGCAGCTTAAATTCAGCCGGCGAGCAGTACTTC,CASSLNSAGEQYF,few,13,TRBJ2-7,TRBV11-3,-
TGTGCCAGCAAAAAAAGGGAACAAGGTGGCTATGGCTACACCTTC,CASKKREQGGYGYTF,-,15,TRBJ1-2,TRBV28,-
TGTGCCAGCAGCGAGCCGGGGGACACCGGGGAGCTGTTTTTT,CASSEPGDTGELFF,-,14,TRBJ2-2,TRBV9,-